One T cell receptor beta chain is described in this entry. The antigen is not known. The treatment was: roughly 20 received Ad26.COV2.S at low or high dose, single or two shots; five or six received placebo; per-sample allocation not given. On day 63 after the first injection, vaccine and placebo recipients gave samples. Vaccine was an Ad26 vector expressing Wuhan-strain SARS-CoV-2 spike. This sample stems from a study of Ad26.COV2.S vaccination and SARS-CoV-2 variants. The study, taken as a whole, reports: Vaccine recipients showed a spike-specific TCR breadth that was higher than in placebo recipients.

Using immunoSEQ multiplex PCR, the repertoire was profiled, and TCRdb retains in-frame clones only, with some absent. The data show about 680,000 clones, more than 70% seen once. Germline CDR1 and CDR2: SEHNR and FQNEAQ (reference sequence). Trimming cost V 5 bases and J 5 bases; bases outside gene matches: 4. This CDR3 region has 14 residues. The chain recombines TRBV7-9 with TRBJ2-5; TRBD1 matches at 11 bases. The input for sequencing was peripheral blood, taken in a trial of Ad26.COV2.S vaccine versus placebo. This sequence was found in a person between 18 and 59 years old who received the Ad26.COV2.S COVID-19 vaccine or a placebo. In nucleotides, the CDR3 is TGTGCCAGCAGCGGGACAGGGGGAAAGGAGACCCAGTACTTC. Amino acid sequence: CASSGTGGKETQYF.